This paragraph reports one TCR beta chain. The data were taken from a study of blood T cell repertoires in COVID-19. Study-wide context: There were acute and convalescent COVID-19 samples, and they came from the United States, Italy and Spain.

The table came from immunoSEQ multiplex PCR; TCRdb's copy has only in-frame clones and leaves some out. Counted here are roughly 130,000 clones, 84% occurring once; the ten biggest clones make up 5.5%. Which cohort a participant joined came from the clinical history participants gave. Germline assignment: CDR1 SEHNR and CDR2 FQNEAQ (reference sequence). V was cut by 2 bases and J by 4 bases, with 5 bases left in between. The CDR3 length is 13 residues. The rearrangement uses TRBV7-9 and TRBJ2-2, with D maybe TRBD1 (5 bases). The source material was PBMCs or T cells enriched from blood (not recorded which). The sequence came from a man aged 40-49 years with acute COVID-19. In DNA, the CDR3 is TGTGCCAGCAGCTTAACAGGCACCGGGGAGCTGTTTTTT. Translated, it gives CASSLTGTGELFF.